Given below is one T cell receptor (beta chain) in context. The data are from a study of blood T cell repertoires in COVID-19. For the study at large: Acute and convalescent COVID-19 samples came from the United States, Italy and Spain. T cells, B-cell-depleted T cells, or PBMCs provided the cDNA or gDNA that served as material.

Germline V gives CDR1 SGHVS, CDR2 FQNEAQ. The ends lost 4 bases at V and 8 bases at J; junction bases unmatched: 4. The CDR3 contains 13 residues. Source study methods: Amplifying reference gene primers gave estimates of nucleated cell counts. The method was immunoSEQ multiplex PCR; TCRdb's version includes in-frame clones alone and lacks a portion of them. Clone size and V and J calls were adopted from that table, with D and trimming inferred from the DNA. The sample lists a few hundred thousand clones, roughly 80% occurring once. The rearrangement joins TRBV7-8 to TRBJ2-2; 7 nucleotides match TRBD2. The material sequenced was peripheral blood. This receptor was taken from a woman aged 80 or over with acute or convalescent COVID-19. This CDR3 reads CASSSMRGGELFF. CDR3 nucleotides: TGTGCCAGCAGCTCCATGCGGGGGGGGGAGCTGTTTTTT.